One sample yielded the 22 T cell receptor beta chains listed below, sequenced in a study of blood T cell repertoires in COVID-19. Sequencing was performed with immunoSEQ multiplex PCR; in TCRdb, only in-frame clones are kept and a portion is missing. Of 70,000 or so clones detected, roughly 70% appear once; the ten largest clones hold under 25%. The source material was peripheral blood. The receptors come from a man aged 65 to 79 with acute or convalescent COVID-19.

This clone was seen a few times. The chain employs TRBV19 and TRBJ2-1, with 10 bases lining up with TRBD2. This CDR3 has 18 amino acids. V shed 5 bases, J shed 4 bases, and the junction held 14 bases outside the gene matches. Germline assignment: CDR1 LNHDA and CDR2 SQIVND (reference sequence). The CDR3 reads CASSSRPSGRARYNEQFF. The CDR3, as DNA: TGTGCCAGTAGTTCCCGACCCAGCGGGAGGGCCCGATACAATGAGCAGTTCTTC.

J is TRBJ2-3 and V is TRBV10-3; D perhaps matches TRBD2 (5 bases). The germline V gene has CDR1 ENHRY and CDR2 SYGVKD. This CDR3 is 15 amino acids long. Trimming took 4 bases from V and 0 from J, leaving 11 bases between them. The CDR3 reads CAISGKGLSTDTQYF. CDR3 bases: TGTGCCATCAGTGGAAAAGGACTTAGCACAGATACGCAGTATTTT.

The chain combines TRBV3-1 (or the pseudogene TRBV3-2) with TRBJ2-4, with TRBD2 as a possible D gene (5 bases). The germline CDR1 and CDR2 sequences are LGHDT and YNNKEL (reference sequence). This CDR3 comprises 16 residues. V lost 4 bases to trimming and J lost 0 bases, with 13 bases between them. Here the CDR3 DNA reads TGTGCCAGCAGCCGGGAGTCGGTTACAGCCAAAAACATTCAGTACTTC. It is translated as CASSRESVTAKNIQYF.

This clone was counted a few times. This chain connects TRBV9 to TRBJ1-4; 10 bases map to TRBD1. CDR1 and CDR2 (germline): SGDLS, YYNGEE. The V gene end was trimmed by 0 bases and the J gene end by 6 bases; junction bases not matched to a gene: 5. The length of the CDR3 is 16 residues. CDR3 nucleotides: TGTGCCAGCAGCGTAGGACAGGGGGCAGAATATGAAAAACTGTTTTTT. This gives the protein CASSVGQGAEYEKLFF.

V gene TRBV29-1 combines with J gene TRBJ2-4; D possibly corresponds to TRBD2 (5 bases). Per germline, CDR1 SQVTM and CDR2 ANQGSEA. V shed 1 base and J shed 9 bases, with 10 bases lying between them. This CDR3 comprises 12 residues. CDR3 coding DNA: TGCAGCGTTGAAGCGGGGTTGGGCATTCAGTACTTC. It is translated as CSVEAGLGIQYF.

The sample holds a few counts of this clone. J is TRBJ1-3 and V is TRBV28; no definite D call. Trimming removed 6 bases from V and 4 bases from J, with 16 bases in between. The V gene's germline CDR1 is MDHEN and CDR2 SYDVKM. This CDR3 contains 15 residues. Written as DNA, the CDR3 is TGTGCCAGCAGCAATAAGGCCGGGTTCGGAAACACCATATATTTT. Translated, it gives CASSNKAGFGNTIYF.

The chain recombines TRBV7-9 with TRBJ1-6; no clear D gene. Trimming removed 5 bases from V and 7 bases from J, with 15 bases in between. This CDR3 is 15 amino acids long. The V gene's germline CDR1 is SEHNR and CDR2 FQNEAQ (reference sequence). The CDR3 region is CASSLSQDRNSPLHF. The DNA of the CDR3 is TGTGCCAGCAGCCTATCCCAGGATAGGAATTCACCCCTCCACTTT.

V usage is TRBV18 and J usage is TRBJ2-1; 10 bases fit TRBD2. The germline CDR1 and CDR2 sequences are KGHSH and LQKENI. The length of the CDR3 is 15 residues. With V trimmed by 5 bases and J by 6 bases, 7 bases remained unmatched. The CDR3 spells CASSVGTSASNEQFF. For the CDR3, the DNA is TGTGCCAGCTCAGTCGGGACTAGCGCTTCCAATGAGCAGTTCTTC.

The chain carries TRBV7-2 and TRBJ1-2; D unresolved. V was clipped by 4 bases and J by 4 bases, with 13 bases between them. Germline CDR1 SGHTA, CDR2 FQGNSA. The CDR3 loop spans 14 amino acids. CDR3: CASSWQAGPYGYTF. For the CDR3, the DNA is TGTGCCAGCAGCTGGCAGGCGGGTCCCTATGGCTACACCTTC.

The V gene is TRBV5-6, the J gene TRBJ1-5, with D tentatively TRBD1 (6 bases). Trimming took off 2 bases at V and 7 bases at J, with 10 bases between the two ends. The germline CDR1 and CDR2 sequences are SGHDT and YYEEEE. The CDR3 covers 13 residues. The CDR3 coding sequence is TGTGCCAGCAGCTTACAGGGAACGCAGCCCCAGCATTTT. Translated, it gives CASSLQGTQPQHF. Complete variable domain (other parts from reference TRBV5-6 and TRBJ1-5): DAGVTQSPTHLIKTRGQQVTLRCSPKSGHDTVSWYQQALGQGPQFIFQYYEEEERQRGNFPDRFSGHQFPNYSSELNVNALLLGDSALYLCASSLQGTQPQHFGDGTRLSIL.

The rearrangement links TRBV7-9 to TRBJ1-5; TRBD1 agrees at 7 bases. Germline V gives CDR1 SEHNR, CDR2 FQNEAQ (reference sequence). J gave up 3 bases and V 1 base, and 9 bases lay outside the gene matches. There are 17 residues in the CDR3. Written as DNA, the CDR3 is TGTGCCAGCAGCTTAGGCCACCGACAGGGTAACAATCAGCCCCAGCATTTT. As protein: CASSLGHRQGNNQPQHF.

This clone turned up a few times. The chain recombines TRBV9 with TRBJ2-7; D possibly corresponds to TRBD2 (6 bases). The CDR3 contains 13 residues. Germline lookup yields CDR1 SGDLS and CDR2 YYNGEE. Between the trimmed V and J ends, which lost 4 bases and 4 bases, there was a span of 12 bases. The DNA for the CDR3 is TGTGCCAGCAGCCCGAGCGGGCAGTACGAGCAGTACTTC. It codes for CASSPSGQYEQYF.

This clone was detected many times. This chain uses TRBV5-1 with TRBJ2-4; 8 nucleotides align to TRBD2. CDR1 and CDR2 (germline): SGHRS, YFSETQ. The CDR3 is made up of 15 amino acids. J lost 6 bases, V lost 5 bases, and 10 bases had no gene match. CDR3 in amino acids: CASRQAGVGRNIQYF. The CDR3 bases are TGCGCCAGCAGACAAGCGGGAGTCGGGAGAAACATTCAGTACTTC.

Comment on this clone: This sample also contains other DNA sequences that code for the same CDR3. This rearrangement joins TRBV6-2 or TRBV6-3 to TRBJ1-5, with 9 bases aligning to TRBD1. The CDR3 contains 17 residues. CDR1 and CDR2 (germline): MNHEY, SVGEGT. J gave up 3 bases and V 0 bases, and 6 bases lay outside the gene matches. CDR3 in amino acids: CASSYSRWTGDNQPQHF. The CDR3, as DNA: TGTGCCAGCAGTTACTCCCGGTGGACAGGGGACAATCAGCCCCAGCATTTT.

The rearrangement joins TRBV19 to TRBJ2-1, with TRBD2 matching 9 bases. The CDR3 loop spans 18 amino acids. Germline V CDR1 and CDR2: LNHDA, SQIVND (reference sequence). The trim removed 2 bases at V and 8 bases at J, leaving 16 bases unmatched. DNA of the CDR3: TGTGCCAGTAGTATACGGCATAGGTCCGGGACTAGCTCTCATGAGCAGTTCTTC. The encoded protein is CASSIRHRSGTSSHEQFF.

The rearrangement joins TRBV18 to TRBJ1-3; possibly TRBD1 for D (5 bases). From germline, CDR1 is KGHSH and CDR2 LQKENI. The CDR3 contains 14 residues. V lost 4 bases, J lost 2 bases, and 9 bases lay in between. The CDR3, as DNA: TGTGCCAGCTCACTCGGGGGTCCTGGAAACACCATATATTTT. Residues: CASSLGGPGNTIYF.

This clone was found once. Here the CDR3 reads CATSRGYSEQYF. For the CDR3, the DNA is TGTGCCACCAGCAGAGGTTACTCCGAGCAGTACTTC. V usage is TRBV15 and J usage is TRBJ2-7; D uncertain. Trimming removed 1 base at V and 6 bases at J, with 7 bases between. The CDR3 spans 12 residues. Germline-derived CDR1 and CDR2 are LNHNV and YYDKDF (reference sequence).

V usage is TRBV24-1 and J usage is TRBJ1-2; D call uncertain. The V gene lost 8 bases and the J gene lost 7 bases, with 13 bases spanning the gap. Germline V lookup: CDR1 KGHDR, CDR2 SFDVKD. The CDR3 totals 12 residues. This CDR3 reads CATNSQESGYTF. CDR3 coding DNA: TGTGCCACCAATAGTCAGGAAAGTGGCTACACCTTC.

CDR3 in amino acids: CASSLGREDYGYTF. CDR3 bases: TGTGCCAGCAGTTTAGGCAGGGAGGACTATGGCTACACCTTC. The V gene is TRBV6-5, the J gene TRBJ1-2; maybe TRBD1 (5 bases). Trimming pared 4 bases from V and 3 bases from J, leaving 12 bases between. Germline V gene data show CDR1 as MNHEY and CDR2 as SVGAGI. There are 14 residues in the CDR3.

This clone was counted only a few times. CDR3 sequence (DNA): TGTGCCAGCAGCGCGGACACTATAAACACTGAAGCTTTCTTT. Translation: CASSADTINTEAFF. The V gene is TRBV9, the J gene TRBJ1-1; possibly TRBD1 for D (5 bases). Germline values: CDR1 SGDLS, CDR2 YYNGEE. CDR3 length: 14 amino acids. Trimming pared 3 bases from V and 2 bases from J, leaving 11 bases between.

The CDR3 region has the DNA TGTGCCAGCAGTCCGGGACAGGGTCCCACTGAAGCTTTCTTT. Its protein product is CASSPGQGPTEAFF. This chain uses TRBV6-6 with TRBJ1-1, with 9 bases that match TRBD1. The CDR3 is 14 amino acids. With 5 bases clipped from V and 4 bases from J, the junction kept 5 bases outside the gene matches. Germline CDR1 and CDR2: MNHNY and SVGAGI (reference sequence).

This chain connects TRBV5-6 to TRBJ1-5; 7 nucleotides agree with TRBD1. The germline V gene encodes CDR1 SGHDT and CDR2 YYEEEE. The CDR3 consists of 16 residues. With V trimmed by 4 bases and J by 7 bases, 14 bases remained unmatched. The CDR3 DNA reads TGTGCCAGCAGCGCCAACCGCAGGGGGGCATACCAGCCCCAGCATTTT. Translation: CASSANRRGAYQPQHF.